The clone carrying this T cell receptor beta chain has just a few counts. Its antigen remains unidentified. The record originates from a study of CD8 T cells in ankylosing spondylitis. The study, taken as a whole, reports: There were earlier reports of some motif variants in reactive arthritis synovial fluid and blood. A CD8+ phenotype characterized the disease-linked clones, which were relatively rare in peripheral blood. Characteristic of ankylosing spondylitis blood, it appeared, was a TCR beta motif comprising fewer than 10 highly homologous variants.

V gave up 5 bases and J gave up 3 bases; unmatched junction bases: 7. The germline CDR1 and CDR2 sequences are SGHTA and FQGNSA. The CDR3 spans 16 residues. TCR beta libraries were made by quantitative 5'-RACE with molecular barcodes. Using its own MiXCR run on the 5' RACE reads, TCRdb lists one record per CDR3 protein. The sample records about 240,000 distinct CDR3 sequences, roughly 8% being singletons. Sequenced material: blood, either unsorted or a sorted T cell fraction (not recorded which). V is TRBV7-2 and J is TRBJ2-7; 13 bases map to TRBD2. The sequence derives from a female donor with ankylosing spondylitis or in good health (not recorded which). The DNA for the CDR3 is TGTGCCAGCAGCGTTGGGACTAGCGGGGATCTCTACGAGCAGTACTTC. Its protein product is CASSVGTSGDLYEQYF.